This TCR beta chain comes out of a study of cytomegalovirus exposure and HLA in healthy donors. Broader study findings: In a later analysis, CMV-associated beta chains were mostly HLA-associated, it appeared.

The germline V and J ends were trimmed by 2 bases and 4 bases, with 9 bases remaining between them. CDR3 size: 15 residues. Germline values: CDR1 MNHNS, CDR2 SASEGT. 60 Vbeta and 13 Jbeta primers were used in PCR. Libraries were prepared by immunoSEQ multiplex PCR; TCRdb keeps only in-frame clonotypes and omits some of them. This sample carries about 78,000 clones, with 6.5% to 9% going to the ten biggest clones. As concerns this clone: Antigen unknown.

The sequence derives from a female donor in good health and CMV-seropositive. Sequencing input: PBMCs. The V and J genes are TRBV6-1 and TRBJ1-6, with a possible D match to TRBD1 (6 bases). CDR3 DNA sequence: TGTGCCAGCAGTGAACGGACAGCGTATAATTCACCCCTCCACTTT. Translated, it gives CASSERTAYNSPLHF.